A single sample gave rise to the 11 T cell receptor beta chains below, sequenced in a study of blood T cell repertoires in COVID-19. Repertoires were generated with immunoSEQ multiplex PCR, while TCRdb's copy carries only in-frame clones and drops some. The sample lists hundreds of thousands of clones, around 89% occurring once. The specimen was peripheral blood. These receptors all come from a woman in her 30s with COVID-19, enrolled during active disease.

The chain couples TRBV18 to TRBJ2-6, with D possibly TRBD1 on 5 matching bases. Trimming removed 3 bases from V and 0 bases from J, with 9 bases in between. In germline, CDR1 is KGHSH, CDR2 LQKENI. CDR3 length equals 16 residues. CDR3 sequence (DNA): TGTGCCAGCTCACCCCAGGGATACTCTGGGGCCAACGTCCTGACTTTC. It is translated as CASSPQGYSGANVLTF.

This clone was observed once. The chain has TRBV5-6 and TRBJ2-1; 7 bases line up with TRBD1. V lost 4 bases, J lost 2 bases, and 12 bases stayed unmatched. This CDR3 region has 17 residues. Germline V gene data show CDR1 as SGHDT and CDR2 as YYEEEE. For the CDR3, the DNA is TGTGCCAGCAGCGGTGACAGGGCGAGAAGGGCCTACAATGAGCAGTTCTTC. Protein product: CASSGDRARRAYNEQFF.

The CDR3 loop is CASSPARGRLGTDTQYF. DNA of the CDR3: TGTGCCAGCAGCCCCGCACGAGGGCGACTTGGCACAGATACGCAGTATTTT. The chain employs TRBV9 and TRBJ2-3; D is possibly TRBD2 (5 bases). CDR1 is SGDLS, CDR2 YYNGEE, per germline. The germline V and J ends were trimmed by 4 bases and 1 base, with 19 bases remaining between them. CDR3 length: 17 amino acids.

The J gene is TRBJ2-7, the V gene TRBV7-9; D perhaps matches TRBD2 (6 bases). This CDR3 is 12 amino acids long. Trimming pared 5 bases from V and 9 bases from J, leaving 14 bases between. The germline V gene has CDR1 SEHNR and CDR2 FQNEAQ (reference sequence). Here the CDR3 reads CASSPGGRGQYF. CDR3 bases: TGTGCCAGCAGCCCGGGTGGGCGGGGGCAGTACTTC.

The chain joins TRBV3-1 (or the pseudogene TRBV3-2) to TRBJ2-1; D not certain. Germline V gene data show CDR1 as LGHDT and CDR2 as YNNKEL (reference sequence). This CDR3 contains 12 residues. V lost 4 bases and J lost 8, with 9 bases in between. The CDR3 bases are TGTGCCAGCAGCCCAGACAATTATGAGCAGTTCTTC. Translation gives CASSPDNYEQFF.

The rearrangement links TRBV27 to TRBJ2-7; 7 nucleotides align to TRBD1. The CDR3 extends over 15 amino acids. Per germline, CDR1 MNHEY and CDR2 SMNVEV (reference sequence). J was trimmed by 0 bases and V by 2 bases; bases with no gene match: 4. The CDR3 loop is CASSLGAGGSYEQYF. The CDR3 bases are TGTGCCAGCAGTTTAGGGGCAGGGGGCTCCTACGAGCAGTACTTC.

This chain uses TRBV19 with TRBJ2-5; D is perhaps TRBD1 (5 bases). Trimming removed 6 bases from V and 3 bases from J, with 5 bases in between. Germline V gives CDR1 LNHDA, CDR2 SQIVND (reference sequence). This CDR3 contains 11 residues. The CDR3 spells CASRQEETQYF. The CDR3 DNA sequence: TGTGCCAGTAGACAGGAAGAGACCCAGTACTTC.

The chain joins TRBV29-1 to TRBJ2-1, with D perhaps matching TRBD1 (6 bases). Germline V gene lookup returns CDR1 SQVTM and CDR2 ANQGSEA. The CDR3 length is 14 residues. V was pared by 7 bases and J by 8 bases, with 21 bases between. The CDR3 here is CSGRLLGRGHEQFF. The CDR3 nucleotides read TGCAGCGGAAGATTGCTTGGCAGGGGTCATGAGCAGTTCTTC.

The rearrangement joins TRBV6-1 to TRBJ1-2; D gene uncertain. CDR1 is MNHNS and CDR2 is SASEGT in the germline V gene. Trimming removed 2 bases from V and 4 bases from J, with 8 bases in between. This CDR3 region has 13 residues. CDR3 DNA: TGTGCCAGCAGTGAACCACTTCTCTATGGCTACACCTTC. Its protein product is CASSEPLLYGYTF.

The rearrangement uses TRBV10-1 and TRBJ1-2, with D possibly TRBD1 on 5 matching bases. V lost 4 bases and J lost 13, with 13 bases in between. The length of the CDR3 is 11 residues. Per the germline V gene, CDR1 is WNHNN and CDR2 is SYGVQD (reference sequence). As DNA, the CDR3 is TGCGCCAGCAGTGGGAGGGGAGGAGGCACCTTC. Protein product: CASSGRGGGTF.

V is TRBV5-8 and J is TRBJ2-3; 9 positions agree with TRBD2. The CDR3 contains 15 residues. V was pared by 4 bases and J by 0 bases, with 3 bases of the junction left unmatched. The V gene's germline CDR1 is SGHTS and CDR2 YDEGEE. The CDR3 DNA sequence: TGTGCCAGCAGCCTTACTAGCGGGAGCACAGATACGCAGTATTTT. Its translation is CASSLTSGSTDTQYF. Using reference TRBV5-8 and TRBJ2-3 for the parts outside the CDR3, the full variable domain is EAGVTQSPTHLIKTRGQQATLRCSPISGHTSVYWYQQALGLGLQFLLWYDEGEERNRGNFPPRFSGRQFPNYSSELNVNALELEDSALYLCASSLTSGSTDTQYFGPGTRLTVL.